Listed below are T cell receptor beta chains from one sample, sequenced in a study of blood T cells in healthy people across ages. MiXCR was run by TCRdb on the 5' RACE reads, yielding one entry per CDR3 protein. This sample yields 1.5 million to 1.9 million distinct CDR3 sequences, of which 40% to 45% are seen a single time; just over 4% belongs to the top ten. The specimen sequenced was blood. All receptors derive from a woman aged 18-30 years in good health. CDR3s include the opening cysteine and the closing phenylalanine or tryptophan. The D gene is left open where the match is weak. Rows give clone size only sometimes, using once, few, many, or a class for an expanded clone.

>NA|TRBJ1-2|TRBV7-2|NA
CASELEGVNYGYIF
TGTGCCAGCGAGTTGGAGGGGGTTAACTATGGCTACATCTTC
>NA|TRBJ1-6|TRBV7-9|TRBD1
CASSSGTGAALHF
TGTGCCAGCAGCTCCGGGACAGGGGCGGCCCTCCACTTT
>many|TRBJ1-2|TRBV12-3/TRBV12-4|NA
CASSLVGAQYGYTF
TGTGCCAGCAGTTTGGTTGGCGCCCAATATGGCTACACCTTC
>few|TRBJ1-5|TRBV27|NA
CASSLAVRQPQHF
TGTGCCAGCAGTTTAGCGGTCCGGCAGCCCCAGCATTTT
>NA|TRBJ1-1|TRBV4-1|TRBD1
CASSGPQGAQTEAFF
TGCGCCAGCAGCGGTCCTCAGGGGGCGCAAACTGAAGCTTTCTTT
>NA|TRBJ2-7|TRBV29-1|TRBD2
CSVETSGGYNEQYF
TGCAGCGTTGAGACTAGCGGGGGATACAATGAGCAGTACTTC
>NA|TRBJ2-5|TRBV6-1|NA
CASSPPVGTEGETQYF
TGTGCCAGCAGTCCTCCCGTAGGGACCGAGGGCGAGACCCAGTACTTC
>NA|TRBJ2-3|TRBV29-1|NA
CSVDIKFTDTQYF
TGCAGCGTCGATATCAAGTTCACAGATACGCAGTATTTT
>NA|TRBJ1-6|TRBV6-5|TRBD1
CASSYSMTGSNSPLHF
TGTGCCAGCAGTTACTCGATGACAGGGTCTAATTCACCCCTCCACTTT
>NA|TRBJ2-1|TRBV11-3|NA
CASSLGILGYNEQFF
TGTGCCAGCAGCTTAGGGATATTAGGCTACAATGAGCAGTTCTTC
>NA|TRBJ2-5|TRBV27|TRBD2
CASSMTSGQETQYF
TGTGCCAGCAGTATGACTAGCGGGCAAGAGACCCAGTACTTC
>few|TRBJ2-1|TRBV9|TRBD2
CASSVTGTRDNEQFF
TGTGCCAGCAGCGTTACCGGGACTAGAGACAATGAGCAGTTCTTC
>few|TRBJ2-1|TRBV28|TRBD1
CASRPIKGTAFANEQFF
TGTGCCAGCAGGCCGATAAAAGGGACAGCTTTTGCCAATGAGCAGTTCTTC
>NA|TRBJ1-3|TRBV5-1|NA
CASTLDGSSGNTIYF
TGCGCCAGCACCCTGGACGGTAGCTCTGGAAACACCATATATTTT
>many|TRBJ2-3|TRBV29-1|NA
CSVEGKRTDTQYF
TGCAGCGTTGAGGGCAAACGCACAGATACGCAGTATTTT
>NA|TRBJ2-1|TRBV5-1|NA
CASRSDNSDEQFF
TGCGCTAGCAGGTCAGATAACTCTGATGAGCAGTTCTTC
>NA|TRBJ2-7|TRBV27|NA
CASSLSQGGSSGTYEQYF
TGTGCCAGCAGTTTATCGCAGGGAGGATCCTCTGGGACCTACGAGCAGTACTTC